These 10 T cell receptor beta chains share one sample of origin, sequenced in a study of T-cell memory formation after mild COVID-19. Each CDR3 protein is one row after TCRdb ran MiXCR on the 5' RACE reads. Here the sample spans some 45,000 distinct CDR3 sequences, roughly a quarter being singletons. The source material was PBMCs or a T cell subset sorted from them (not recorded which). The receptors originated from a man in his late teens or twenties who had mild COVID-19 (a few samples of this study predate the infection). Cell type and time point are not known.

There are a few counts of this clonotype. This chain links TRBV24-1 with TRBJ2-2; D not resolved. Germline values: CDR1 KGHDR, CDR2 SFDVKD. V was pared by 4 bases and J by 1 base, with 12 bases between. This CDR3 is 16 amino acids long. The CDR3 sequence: CATSDSRVVNTGELFF. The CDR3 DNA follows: TGTGCCACCAGTGACTCCAGAGTAGTGAACACCGGGGAGCTGTTTTTT.

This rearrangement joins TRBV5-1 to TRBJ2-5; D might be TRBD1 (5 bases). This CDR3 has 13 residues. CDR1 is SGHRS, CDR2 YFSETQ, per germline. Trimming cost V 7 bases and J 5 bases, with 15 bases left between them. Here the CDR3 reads CASALPGSETQYF. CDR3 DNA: TGCGCCAGCGCCCTCCCAGGGTCCGAGACCCAGTACTTC.

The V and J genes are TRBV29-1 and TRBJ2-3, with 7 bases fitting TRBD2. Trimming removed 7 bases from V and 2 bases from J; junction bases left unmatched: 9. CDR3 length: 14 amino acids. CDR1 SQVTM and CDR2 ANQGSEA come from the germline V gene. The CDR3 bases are TGCAGCGCTACCCGCGGGGGAGTCACAGATACGCAGTATTTT. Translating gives CSATRGGVTDTQYF.

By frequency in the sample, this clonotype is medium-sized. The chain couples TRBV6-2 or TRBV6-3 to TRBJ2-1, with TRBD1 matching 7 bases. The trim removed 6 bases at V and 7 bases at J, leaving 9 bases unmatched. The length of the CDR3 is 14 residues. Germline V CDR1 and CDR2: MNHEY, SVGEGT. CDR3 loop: CASRVGTVGNEQFF. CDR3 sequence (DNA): TGTGCCAGCAGGGTGGGGACAGTGGGGAATGAGCAGTTCTTC.

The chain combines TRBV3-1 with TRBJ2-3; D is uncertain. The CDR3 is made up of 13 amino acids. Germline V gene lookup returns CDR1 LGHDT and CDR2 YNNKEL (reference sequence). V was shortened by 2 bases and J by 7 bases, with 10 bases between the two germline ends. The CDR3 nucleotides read TGTGCCAGCAGCCAATTTAACGATTATACGCAGTATTTT. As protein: CASSQFNDYTQYF.

CDR3: CASSQDGRQETQYF. Here the CDR3 DNA reads TGCGCCAGCAGCCAAGATGGTCGGCAAGAGACCCAGTACTTC. This rearrangement joins TRBV4-1 to TRBJ2-5; D gene unclear. The CDR3 is made up of 14 amino acids. Germline CDR1 and CDR2: MGHRA and YSYEKL. Trimming left V 0 bases short and J 2 bases short, with 7 bases between.

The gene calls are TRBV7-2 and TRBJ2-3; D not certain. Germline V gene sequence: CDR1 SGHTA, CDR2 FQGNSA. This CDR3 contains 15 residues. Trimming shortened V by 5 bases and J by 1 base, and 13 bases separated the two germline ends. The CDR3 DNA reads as TGTGCCAGCAGCCTACACATAGTTGGCACAGATACGCAGTATTTT. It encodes CASSLHIVGTDTQYF.

The CDR3 is CASTPFGESNSPLHF. In DNA, the CDR3 is TGTGCCAGCACCCCATTCGGGGAGTCGAATTCACCCCTCCACTTT. The chain employs TRBV12-3 or TRBV12-4 and TRBJ1-6, with D unresolved. This CDR3 has 15 residues. V was pared by 7 bases and J by 7 bases, with 17 bases between.

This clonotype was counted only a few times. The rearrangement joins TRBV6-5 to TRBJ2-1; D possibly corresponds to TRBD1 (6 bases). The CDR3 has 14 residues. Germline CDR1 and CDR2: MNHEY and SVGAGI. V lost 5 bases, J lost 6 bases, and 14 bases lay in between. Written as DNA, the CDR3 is TGTGCCAGCAGTCCTTCCGGGACACGCAATGAGCAGTTCTTC. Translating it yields CASSPSGTRNEQFF.

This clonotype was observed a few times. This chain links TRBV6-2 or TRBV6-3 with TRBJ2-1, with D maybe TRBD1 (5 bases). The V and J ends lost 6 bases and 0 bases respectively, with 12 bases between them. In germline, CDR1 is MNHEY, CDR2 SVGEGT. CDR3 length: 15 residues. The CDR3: CASSLDSSSYNEQFF. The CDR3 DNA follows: TGTGCCAGCAGCCTTGACAGTAGCTCCTACAATGAGCAGTTCTTC.